Sequencing of this T cell receptor beta chain was carried out in a study of Ad26.COV2.S vaccination and SARS-CoV-2 variants. About the research overall: It was the COV1001 Ad26.COV2.S trial arm that included the donor.

Treatment in this sample: approximately 18 received Ad26.COV2.S at low or high dose, single or two shots; about five received placebo; per-sample allocation not given. Vaccine and placebo recipients were sampled on day 63 after the first injection. In Boston, the donor was an adult between 18-55 years of age. The length of the CDR3 is 14 residues. The germline V gene has CDR1 MNHEY and CDR2 SMNVEV (reference sequence). V was shortened by 2 bases and J by 5 bases, with 13 bases between the two germline ends. Study-wide results and limits: It was found that vaccine and placebo recipients had similar non-spike TCR breadth. Reportedly, after vaccination the spike-specific CD8+ and CD4+ T cell responses displayed substantial breadth.

The table came from immunoSEQ multiplex PCR; TCRdb's copy has only in-frame clones and leaves some out. This table holds 510,000 or so clones, around 90% found once. Regarding this clone: Its antigen is still unknown.

This receptor was obtained from a person between 18 and 59 years old who received the Ad26.COV2.S COVID-19 vaccine or a placebo. The chain uses TRBV27 and TRBJ2-7; D possibly matches TRBD1 or TRBD2 (5 bases each). Sequencing used peripheral blood, obtained in a trial of Ad26.COV2.S vaccine versus placebo. The DNA for the CDR3 is TGTGCCAGCAGTTTAGGCGCAGGGACCGACGAGCAGTACTTC. Encoded protein: CASSLGAGTDEQYF.